Below, one T cell receptor beta chain is given with its context. Its antigen is still unknown. Germline CDR1 SGHTA, CDR2 FQGNSA. V was clipped by 4 bases and J by 0 bases; unmatched bases: 6. There are 15 residues in the CDR3. The PCR ran on 60 Vbeta and 13 Jbeta primers. Using immunoSEQ multiplex PCR, the repertoire was profiled, and TCRdb retains in-frame clones only, with some absent. The data contain about 130,000 clones, about four fifths of them seen just once; the ten biggest clones take up around 3.6%. This sample is part of a study of cytomegalovirus exposure and HLA in healthy donors. Study observations and caveats: Cytomegalovirus-associated status was assigned to approximately 160 TCR beta chains. Solely CMV serostatus was available to characterize immune exposure. Reportedly, TCR beta sequences accurately predicted HLA-A and HLA-B alleles in most subjects.

Healthy people donating bone marrow made up the donors. Sequencing was performed on PBMCs. The source of this sequence is a middle-aged man in good health and CMV-seronegative. The rearrangement joins TRBV7-2 to TRBJ2-7; 7 positions match TRBD1. The CDR3 region has the DNA TGTGCCAGCAGCTCAGGGGGAAGGGGCTCCTACGAGCAGTACTTC. As protein: CASSSGGRGSYEQYF.